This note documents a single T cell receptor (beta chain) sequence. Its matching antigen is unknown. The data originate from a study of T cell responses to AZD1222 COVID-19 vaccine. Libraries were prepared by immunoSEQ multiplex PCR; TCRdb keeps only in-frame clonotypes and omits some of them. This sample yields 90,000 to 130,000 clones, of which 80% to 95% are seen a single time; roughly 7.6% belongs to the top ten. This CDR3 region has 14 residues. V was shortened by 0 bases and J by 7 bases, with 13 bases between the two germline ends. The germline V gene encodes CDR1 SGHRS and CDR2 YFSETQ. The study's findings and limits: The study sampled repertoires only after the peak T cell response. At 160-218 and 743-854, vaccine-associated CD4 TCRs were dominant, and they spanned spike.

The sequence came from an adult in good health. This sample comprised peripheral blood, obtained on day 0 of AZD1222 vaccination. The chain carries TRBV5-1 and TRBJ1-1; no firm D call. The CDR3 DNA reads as TGCGCCAGCAGCTTGGAGGCAGTCTTCCGTGAAGCTTTCTTT. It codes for CASSLEAVFREAFF.